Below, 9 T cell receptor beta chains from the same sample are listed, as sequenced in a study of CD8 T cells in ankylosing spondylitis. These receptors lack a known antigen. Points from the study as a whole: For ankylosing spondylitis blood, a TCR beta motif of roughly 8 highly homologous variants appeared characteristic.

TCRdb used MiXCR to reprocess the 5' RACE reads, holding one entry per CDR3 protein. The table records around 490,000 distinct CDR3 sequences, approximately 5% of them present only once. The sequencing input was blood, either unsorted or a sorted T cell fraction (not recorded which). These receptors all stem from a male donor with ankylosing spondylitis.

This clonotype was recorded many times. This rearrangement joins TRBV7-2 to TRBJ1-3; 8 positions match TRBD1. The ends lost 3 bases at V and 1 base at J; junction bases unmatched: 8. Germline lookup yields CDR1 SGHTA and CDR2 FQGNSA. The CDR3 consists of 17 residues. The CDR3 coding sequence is TGTGCCAGCAGCTTTAGGACAGGGTATTTTTCTGGAAACACCATATATTTT. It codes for CASSFRTGYFSGNTIYF.

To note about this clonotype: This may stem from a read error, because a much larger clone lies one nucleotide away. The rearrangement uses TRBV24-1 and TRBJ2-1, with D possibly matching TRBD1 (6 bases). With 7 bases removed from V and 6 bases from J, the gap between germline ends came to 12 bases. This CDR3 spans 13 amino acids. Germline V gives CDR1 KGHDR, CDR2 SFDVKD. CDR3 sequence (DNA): TGTGCCACCAGGGATGGACAGTCCAATGAGCAGTTCTTC. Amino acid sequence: CATRDGQSNEQFF.

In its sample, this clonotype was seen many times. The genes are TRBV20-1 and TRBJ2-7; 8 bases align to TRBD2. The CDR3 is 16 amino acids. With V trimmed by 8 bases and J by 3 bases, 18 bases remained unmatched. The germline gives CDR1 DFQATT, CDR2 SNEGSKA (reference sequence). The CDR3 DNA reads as TGCAGTACTTCCGGGTCCACAACGGGGGGGGACTACGAGCAGTACTTC. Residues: CSTSGSTTGGDYEQYF.

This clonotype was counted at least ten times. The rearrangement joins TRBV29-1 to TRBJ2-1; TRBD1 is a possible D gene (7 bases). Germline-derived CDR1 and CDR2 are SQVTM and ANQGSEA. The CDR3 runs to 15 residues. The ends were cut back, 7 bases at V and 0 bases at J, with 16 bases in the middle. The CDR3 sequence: CSARGTQSSYNEQFF. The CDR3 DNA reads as TGCAGCGCCAGGGGGACTCAGAGCTCCTACAATGAGCAGTTCTTC.

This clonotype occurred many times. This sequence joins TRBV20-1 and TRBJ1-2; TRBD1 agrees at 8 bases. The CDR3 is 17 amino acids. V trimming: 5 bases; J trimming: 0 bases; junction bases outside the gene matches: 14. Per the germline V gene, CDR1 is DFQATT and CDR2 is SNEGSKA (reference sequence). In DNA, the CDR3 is TGCAGTGCTGGAGGACAGGGCGGACTCTCCTCTAACTATGGCTACACCTTC. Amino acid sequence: CSAGGQGGLSSNYGYTF.

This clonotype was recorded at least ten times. DNA for the CDR3: TGCGCCAGCAGCTTGGCCTACACAGGGGAAAGAGCTTTCTTT. Translated, it gives CASSLAYTGERAFF. J is TRBJ1-1 and V is TRBV5-1; 7 positions match TRBD1. Germline CDR1 reads SGHRS; CDR2 reads YFSETQ. There are 14 residues in the CDR3. V dropped 0 bases and J dropped 10; count of bases not matched to a gene: 9.

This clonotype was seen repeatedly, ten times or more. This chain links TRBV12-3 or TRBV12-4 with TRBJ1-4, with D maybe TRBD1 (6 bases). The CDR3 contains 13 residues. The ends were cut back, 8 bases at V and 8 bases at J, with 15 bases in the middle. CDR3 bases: TGTGCCAGCCTCATCAGGGGTAACGAAAAACTGTTTTTT. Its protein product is CASLIRGNEKLFF.

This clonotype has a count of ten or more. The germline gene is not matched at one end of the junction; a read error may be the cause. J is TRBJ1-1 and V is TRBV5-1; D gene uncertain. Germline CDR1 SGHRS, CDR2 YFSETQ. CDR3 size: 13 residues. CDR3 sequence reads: CASSGQENTEAFF. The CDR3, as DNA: TGTGCCAGCAGCGGTCAGGAGAACACTGAAGCTTTCTTT. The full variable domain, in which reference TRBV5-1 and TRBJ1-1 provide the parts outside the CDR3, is KAGVTQTPRYLIKTRGQQVTLSCSPISGHRSVSWYQQTPGQGLQFLFEYFSETQRNKGNFPGRFSGRQFSNSRSEMNVSTLELGDSALYLCASSGQENTEAFFGQGTRLTVV.

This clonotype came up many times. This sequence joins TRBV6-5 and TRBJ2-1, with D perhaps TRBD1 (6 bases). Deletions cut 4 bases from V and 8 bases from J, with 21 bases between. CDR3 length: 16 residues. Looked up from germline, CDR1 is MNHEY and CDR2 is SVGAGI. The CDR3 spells CASSSPWGQPFYEQFF. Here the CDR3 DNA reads TGTGCCAGCAGTTCCCCGTGGGGACAACCCTTCTATGAGCAGTTCTTC.